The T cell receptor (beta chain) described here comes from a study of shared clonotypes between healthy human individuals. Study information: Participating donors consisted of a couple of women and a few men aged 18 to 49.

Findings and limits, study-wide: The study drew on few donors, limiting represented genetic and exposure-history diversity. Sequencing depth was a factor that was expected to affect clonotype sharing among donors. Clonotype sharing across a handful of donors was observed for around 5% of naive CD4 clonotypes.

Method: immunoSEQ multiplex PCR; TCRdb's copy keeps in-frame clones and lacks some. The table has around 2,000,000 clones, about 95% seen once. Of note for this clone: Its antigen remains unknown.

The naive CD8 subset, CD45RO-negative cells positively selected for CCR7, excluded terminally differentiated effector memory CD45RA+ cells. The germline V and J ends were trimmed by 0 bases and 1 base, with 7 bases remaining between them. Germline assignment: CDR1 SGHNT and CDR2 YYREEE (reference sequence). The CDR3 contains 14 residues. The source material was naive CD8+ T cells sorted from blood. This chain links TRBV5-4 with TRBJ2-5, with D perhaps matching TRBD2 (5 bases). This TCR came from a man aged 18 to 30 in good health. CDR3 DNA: TGTGCCAGCAGCTTGGGAGAGGGCCAAGAGACCCAGTACTTC. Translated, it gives CASSLGEGQETQYF.